This TCR beta chain was documented in a study of blood T cell repertoires in COVID-19. Looking at the study overall: Sites across the United States, Italy and Spain contributed samples from acute and convalescent COVID-19.

Germline CDR1 SGHRS, CDR2 YFSETQ. V shed 0 bases and J 6 bases; nucleotides not matched to a gene: 6. The CDR3 runs to 15 residues. Libraries were prepared by immunoSEQ multiplex PCR; TCRdb keeps only in-frame clonotypes and omits some of them. The sample lists about 140,000 clones; around 90% were seen once. The sequence was collected from a woman aged 45-65 years with acute or convalescent COVID-19. Specimen: peripheral blood. The chain carries TRBV5-1 and TRBJ2-7; the match to TRBD2 covers 10 bases. The CDR3 loop reads CASSLGLAGEGEQYF. The DNA for the CDR3 is TGCGCCAGCAGCTTGGGGCTAGCGGGAGAGGGCGAGCAGTACTTC.